The entry below describes one T cell receptor (beta chain). This record belongs to a study of shared clonotypes between healthy human individuals. At the level of the study: In total, the donors were a couple of women and a few men aged 18 to 49.

CD45RO-negative, CCR7-positively selected cells formed the naive CD8 fraction, excluding terminally differentiated effector memory CD45RA+ cells. Sequenced by immunoSEQ multiplex PCR; TCRdb stores in-frame clones only, minus some. In the table there are more than 500,000 clones, 90% to 95% of which are singletons. Germline loops: CDR1 SGDLS, CDR2 YYNGEE. The V and J ends lost 0 bases and 7 bases respectively, with 11 bases between them. The CDR3 spans 13 residues. This receptor was obtained from a woman between 25 and 40 years old in good health. The source material was naive CD8+ T cells sorted from blood. V and J are TRBV9 and TRBJ2-7; no clear D. The chain's CDR3 is CASSVGSSREQYF. In DNA, the CDR3 is TGTGCCAGCAGCGTAGGTAGTTCTCGGGAGCAGTACTTC.